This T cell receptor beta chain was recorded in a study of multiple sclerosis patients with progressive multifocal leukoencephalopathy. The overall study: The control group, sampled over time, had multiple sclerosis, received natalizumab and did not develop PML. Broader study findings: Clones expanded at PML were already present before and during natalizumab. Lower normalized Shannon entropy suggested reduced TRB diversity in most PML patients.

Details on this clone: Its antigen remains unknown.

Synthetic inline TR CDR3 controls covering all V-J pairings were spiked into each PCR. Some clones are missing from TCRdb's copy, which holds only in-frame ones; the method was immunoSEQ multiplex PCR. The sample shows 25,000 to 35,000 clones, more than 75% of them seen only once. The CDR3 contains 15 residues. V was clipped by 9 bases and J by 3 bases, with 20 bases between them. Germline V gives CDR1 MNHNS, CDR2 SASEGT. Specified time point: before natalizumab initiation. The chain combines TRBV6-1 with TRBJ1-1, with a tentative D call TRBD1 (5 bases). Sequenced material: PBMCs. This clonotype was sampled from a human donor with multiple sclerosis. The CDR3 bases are TGTGCCAGTTATACGGGGGGACGCTGGGACACTGAAGCTTTCTTT. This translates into CASYTGGRWDTEAFF.